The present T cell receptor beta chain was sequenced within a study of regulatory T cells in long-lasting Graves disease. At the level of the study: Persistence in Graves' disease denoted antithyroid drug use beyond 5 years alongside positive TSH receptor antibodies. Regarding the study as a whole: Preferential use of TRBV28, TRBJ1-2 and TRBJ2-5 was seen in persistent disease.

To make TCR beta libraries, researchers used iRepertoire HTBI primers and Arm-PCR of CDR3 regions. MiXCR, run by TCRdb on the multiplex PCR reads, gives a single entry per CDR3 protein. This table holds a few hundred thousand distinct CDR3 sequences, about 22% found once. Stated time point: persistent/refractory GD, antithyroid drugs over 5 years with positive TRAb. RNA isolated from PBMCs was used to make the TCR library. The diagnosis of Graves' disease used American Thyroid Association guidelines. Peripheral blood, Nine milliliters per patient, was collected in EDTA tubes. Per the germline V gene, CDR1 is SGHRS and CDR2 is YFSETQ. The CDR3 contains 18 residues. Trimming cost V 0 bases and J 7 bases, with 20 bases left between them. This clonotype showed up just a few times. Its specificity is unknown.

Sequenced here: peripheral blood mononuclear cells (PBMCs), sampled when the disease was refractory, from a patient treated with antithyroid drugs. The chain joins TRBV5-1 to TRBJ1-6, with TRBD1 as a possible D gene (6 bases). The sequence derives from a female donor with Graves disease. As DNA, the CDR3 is TGCGCCAGCAGCTTGGTTGGGGGCCCACAGGGTCGGAATTCACCCCTCCACTTT. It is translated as CASSLVGGPQGRNSPLHF.